Listed below are T cell receptor beta chains from one sample, sequenced in a study of cytomegalovirus exposure and HLA in healthy donors. Here immunoSEQ multiplex PCR was the method, and the copy in TCRdb shows in-frame clones only, minus some. This table lists more than 95,000 clones. Sequencing was carried out using PBMCs. The receptors here all came from a man aged 35 to 55 in good health and CMV-seronegative. The CDR3 runs from the conserved cysteine through the conserved F or W. Each record gives: D gene, V gene, J gene, CDR3 length, CDR3 protein, CDR3 DNA. D genes are given only for firm matches.

-	TRBV29-1	TRBJ2-7	13	CSVAYQNNYEQYF	TGCAGCGTTGCCTACCAAAATAACTACGAGCAGTACTTC
TRBD2	TRBV9	TRBJ2-7	15	CASSVDGGSIYEQYF	TGTGCCAGCAGCGTAGATGGCGGGAGCATCTACGAGCAGTACTTC
-	TRBV5-1	TRBJ1-1	15	CASSLLGGTNTEAFF	TGCGCCAGCAGCTTGTTGGGGGGAACCAACACTGAAGCTTTCTTT
-	TRBV19	TRBJ1-1	12	CASKDRNTEAFF	TGTGCCAGTAAGGACAGGAACACTGAAGCTTTCTTT
TRBD2	TRBV5-1	TRBJ2-5	14	CASSLMGGQETQYF	TGCGCCAGCAGCTTGATGGGAGGGCAAGAGACCCAGTACTTC
-	TRBV20-1	TRBJ1-1	11	CTARENTEAFF	TGCACCGCGCGTGAGAACACTGAAGCTTTCTTT
TRBD2	TRBV27	TRBJ2-7	17	CASSLFPSAGGRYEQYF	TGTGCCAGCAGTTTATTCCCCTCAGCGGGGGGACGTTACGAGCAGTACTTC
-	TRBV15	TRBJ2-7	15	CATSKVGGRMAEQYF	TGTGCCACCAGCAAGGTCGGCGGGCGGATGGCCGAGCAGTACTTC
TRBD2	TRBV5-1	TRBJ2-7	15	CASSFTSGSSYEQYF	TGCGCCAGCAGCTTTACTAGCGGGAGTTCTTACGAGCAGTACTTC
TRBD1	TRBV13	TRBJ2-2	15	CASSPGQGNTGELFF	TGTGCCAGCAGCCCAGGACAGGGTAACACCGGGGAGCTGTTTTTT
-	TRBV19	TRBJ2-3	16	CASSPRRDSNTDTQYF	TGTGCCAGTAGCCCCAGGAGGGACAGTAACACAGATACGCAGTATTTT
-	TRBV6-9	TRBJ1-2	13	CASSRGGRTGYTF	TGTGCCAGCAGTCGAGGGGGACGGACTGGCTACACCTTC
TRBD1	TRBV5-5	TRBJ1-1	15	CASRPGQGKNTEAFF	TGTGCCAGCAGGCCCGGACAGGGGAAGAACACTGAAGCTTTCTTT
-	TRBV28	TRBJ1-4	15	CASTILGATNEKLFF	TGTGCCAGCACCATACTGGGAGCAACTAATGAAAAACTGTTTTTT
TRBD2	TRBV5-6	TRBJ2-7	14	CASSLGLATYEQYF	TGTGCCAGCAGCTTAGGACTAGCGACCTACGAGCAGTACTTC
-	TRBV29-1	TRBJ2-1	15	CSVDGSGSSYNEQFF	TGCAGCGTTGATGGTTCAGGGTCTTCCTACAATGAGCAGTTCTTC
TRBD1	TRBV27	TRBJ2-3	15	CASSRGGQTTDTQYF	TGTGCCAGCAGTCGAGGGGGACAGACCACAGATACGCAGTATTTT
TRBD1	TRBV2	TRBJ2-2	15	CASTSLGQTTGELFF	TGTGCCAGCACCTCCTTGGGACAGACCACCGGGGAGCTGTTTTTT
-	TRBV21-1	TRBJ2-7	16	CASSKTGAREDYEQYF	TGTGCCAGCAGCAAAACCGGCGCCAGGGAGGACTACGAGCAGTACTTC
-	TRBV5-6	TRBJ1-2	13	CASSATNPHGYTF	TGTGCCAGCAGCGCGACAAACCCCCATGGCTACACCTTC
TRBD1	TRBV5-5	TRBJ1-1	13	CASSNTGGTEAFF	TGTGCCAGCAGCAATACAGGGGGGACTGAAGCTTTCTTT
-	TRBV19	TRBJ1-3	11	CAGGKGNTIYF	TGTGCCGGAGGAAAAGGGAACACCATATATTTT
TRBD1	TRBV7-9	TRBJ2-7	15	CASSPQGGRKYEQYF	TGTGCCAGCAGCCCACAAGGGGGCAGAAAGTACGAGCAGTACTTC
TRBD1	TRBV27	TRBJ1-1	14	CASSLQGEYTEAFF	TGTGCCAGCAGTTTGCAGGGGGAATACACTGAAGCTTTCTTT
TRBD2	TRBV14	TRBJ2-3	19	CASTLKVAVSGASTDTQYF	TGTGCCAGCACCCTAAAGGTGGCGGTTAGCGGGGCTAGCACAGATACGCAGTATTTT
-	TRBV10-3	TRBJ2-5	13	CAISPRGEETQYF	TGTGCCATCAGTCCCAGGGGTGAAGAGACCCAGTACTTC
-	TRBV30	TRBJ2-7	14	CAWSLYESGYEQYF	TGTGCCTGGAGTCTATATGAGTCTGGTTACGAGCAGTACTTC